Described below is a single T cell receptor beta chain sequence and its context. Only in-frame clones appear in the TCRdb table, and some are missing; sequencing was by immunoSEQ multiplex PCR. The data contain roughly 150,000 clones, about 89% of them singletons. The data derive from a study of cytomegalovirus exposure and HLA in healthy donors. The ends lost 7 bases at V and 3 bases at J; junction bases unmatched: 12. Looked up from germline, CDR1 is MDHEN and CDR2 is SYDVKM. The CDR3 totals 16 residues. This TCR derives from a woman younger than 35 in good health and CMV-seropositive. The chain carries TRBV28 and TRBJ1-5; 7 bases map to TRBD1. Sequencing was carried out using PBMCs. DNA for the CDR3: TGTGCCAGCACCCCCATGCGGACAGGAAACAATCAGCCCCAGCATTTT. This sequence encodes CASTPMRTGNNQPQHF.